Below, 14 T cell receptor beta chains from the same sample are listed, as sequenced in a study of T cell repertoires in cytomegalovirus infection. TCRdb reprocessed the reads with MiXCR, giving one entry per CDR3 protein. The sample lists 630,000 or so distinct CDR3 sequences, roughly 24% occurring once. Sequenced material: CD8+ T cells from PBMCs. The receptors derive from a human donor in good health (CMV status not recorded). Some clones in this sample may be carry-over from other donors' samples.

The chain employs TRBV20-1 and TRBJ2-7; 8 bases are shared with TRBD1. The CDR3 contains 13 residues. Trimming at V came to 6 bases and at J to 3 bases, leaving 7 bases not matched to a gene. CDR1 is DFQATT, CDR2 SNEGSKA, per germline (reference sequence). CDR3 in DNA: TGCAGTGCCCAAATCGGACAGGGCTACGAGCAGTACTTC. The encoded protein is CSAQIGQGYEQYF.

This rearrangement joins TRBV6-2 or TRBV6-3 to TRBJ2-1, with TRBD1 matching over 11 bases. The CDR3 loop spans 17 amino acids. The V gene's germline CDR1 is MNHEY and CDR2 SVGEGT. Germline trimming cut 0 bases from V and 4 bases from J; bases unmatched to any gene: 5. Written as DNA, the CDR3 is TGTGCCAGCAGTTACTCGAAGGACAGGGGGCAATACAATGAGCAGTTCTTC. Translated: CASSYSKDRGQYNEQFF.

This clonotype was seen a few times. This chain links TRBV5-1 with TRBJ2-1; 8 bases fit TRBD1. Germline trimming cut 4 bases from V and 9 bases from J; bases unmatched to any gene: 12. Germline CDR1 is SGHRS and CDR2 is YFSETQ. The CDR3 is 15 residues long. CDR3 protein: CASSNWTGLGAEQFF. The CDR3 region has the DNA TGCGCCAGCAGCAATTGGACAGGGCTCGGGGCTGAGCAGTTCTTC.

CDR3 loop: CATLAKNIQYF. The DNA for the CDR3 is TGTGCCACGCTAGCCAAAAACATTCAGTACTTC. The V call is TRBV2, the J call TRBJ2-4; no reliable D call. CDR1 and CDR2 from the germline V gene are SNHLY and FYNNEI. The germline V and J ends were trimmed by 10 bases and 0 bases, with 4 bases remaining between them. The CDR3 is 11 residues long.

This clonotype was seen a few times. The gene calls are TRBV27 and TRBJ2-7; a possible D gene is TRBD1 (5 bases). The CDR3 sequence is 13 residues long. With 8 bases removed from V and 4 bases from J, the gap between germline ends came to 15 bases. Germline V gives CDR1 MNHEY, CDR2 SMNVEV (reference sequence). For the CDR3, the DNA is TGTGCCAGCGGCCTTAGGGGAACTTACGAGCAGTACTTC. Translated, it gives CASGLRGTYEQYF.

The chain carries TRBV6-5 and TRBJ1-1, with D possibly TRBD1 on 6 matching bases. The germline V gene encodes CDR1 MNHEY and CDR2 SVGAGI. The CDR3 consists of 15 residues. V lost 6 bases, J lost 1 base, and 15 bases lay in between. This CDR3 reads CASRPPLTGNTEAFF. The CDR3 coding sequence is TGTGCCAGCAGACCTCCCCTGACAGGGAACACTGAAGCTTTCTTT.

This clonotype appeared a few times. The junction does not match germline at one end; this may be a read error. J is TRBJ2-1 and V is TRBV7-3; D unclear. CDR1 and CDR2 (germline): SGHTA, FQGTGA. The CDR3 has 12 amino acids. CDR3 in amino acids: CASSAIYSEQFF. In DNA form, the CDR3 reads TGTGCCAGCAGCGCCATATACAGTGAGCAGTTCTTC.

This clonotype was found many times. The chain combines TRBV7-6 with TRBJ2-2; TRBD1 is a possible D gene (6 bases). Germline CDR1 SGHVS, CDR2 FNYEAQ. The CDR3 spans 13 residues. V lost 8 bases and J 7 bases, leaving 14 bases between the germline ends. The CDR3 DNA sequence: TGTGCCAGCGGTAACAGGGATGTCGGGGAGCTGTTTTTT. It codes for CASGNRDVGELFF. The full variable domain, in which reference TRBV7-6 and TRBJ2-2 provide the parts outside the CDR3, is GAGVSQSPRYKVTKRGQDVALRCDPISGHVSLYWYRQALGQGPEFLTYFNYEAQQDKSGLPNDRFSAERPEGSISTLTIQRTEQRDSAMYRCASGNRDVGELFFGEGSRLTVL.

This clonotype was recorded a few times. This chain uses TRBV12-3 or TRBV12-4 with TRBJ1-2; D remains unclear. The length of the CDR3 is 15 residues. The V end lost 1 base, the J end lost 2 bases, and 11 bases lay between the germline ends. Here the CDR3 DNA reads TGTGCCAGCAGTTTAGAACCTGAGACCAACTATGGCTACACCTTC. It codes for CASSLEPETNYGYTF.

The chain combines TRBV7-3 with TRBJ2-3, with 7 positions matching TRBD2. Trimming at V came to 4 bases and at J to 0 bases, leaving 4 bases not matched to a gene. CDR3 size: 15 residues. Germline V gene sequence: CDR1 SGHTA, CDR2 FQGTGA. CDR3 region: CASSSSGDSTDTQYF. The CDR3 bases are TGTGCCAGCAGCTCGAGCGGGGATAGCACAGATACGCAGTATTTT.

The CDR3 DNA reads as TGCGCCAGCAGCTTAGGGACGGGATATAGCACAGATACGCAGTATTTT. Protein: CASSLGTGYSTDTQYF. The genes are TRBV5-1 and TRBJ2-3; D may correspond to TRBD1 or TRBD2 (5 bases each). The germline gives CDR1 SGHRS, CDR2 YFSETQ. The V and J ends lost 2 bases and 0 bases respectively, with 13 bases between them. The CDR3 length is 16 residues.

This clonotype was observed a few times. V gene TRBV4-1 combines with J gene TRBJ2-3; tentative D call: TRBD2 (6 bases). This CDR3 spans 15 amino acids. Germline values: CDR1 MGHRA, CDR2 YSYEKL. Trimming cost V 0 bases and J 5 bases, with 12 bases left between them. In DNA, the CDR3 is TGCGCCAGCAGCCAAGATCGGCAGGGAGGAGATACGCAGTATTTT. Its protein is CASSQDRQGGDTQYF.

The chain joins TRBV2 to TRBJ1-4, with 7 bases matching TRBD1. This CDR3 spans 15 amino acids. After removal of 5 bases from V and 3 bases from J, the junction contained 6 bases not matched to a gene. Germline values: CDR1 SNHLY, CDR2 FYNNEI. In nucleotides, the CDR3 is TGTGCCAGCAGTCCTTACAGGGGAGCTAATGAAAAACTGTTTTTT. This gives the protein CASSPYRGANEKLFF.

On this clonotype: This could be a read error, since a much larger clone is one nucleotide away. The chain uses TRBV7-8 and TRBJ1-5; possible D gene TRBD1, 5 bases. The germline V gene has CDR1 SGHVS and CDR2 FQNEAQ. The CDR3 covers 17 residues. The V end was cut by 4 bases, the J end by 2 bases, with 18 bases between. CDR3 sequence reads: CASSSDGGGIRNQPQHF. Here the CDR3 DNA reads TGTGCCAGCAGCTCCGACGGGGGGGGAATCCGCAATCAGCCCCAGCATTTT.